The T cell receptor beta chain under discussion was sequenced for a study of blood T cell repertoires in COVID-19. The CDR3 is made up of 15 amino acids. V lost 6 bases to trimming and J lost 0 bases, with 15 bases between them. Germline values: CDR1 SGHTS, CDR2 YDEGEE. In the original analysis: Scientists estimated how many nucleated cells there were by amplifying reference gene primers. The protocol was immunoSEQ multiplex PCR, while the TCRdb copy is restricted to in-frame clones and leaves out a portion. The DNA gave D and trimming, while V, J and clone size come from that table. In the table there are around 280,000 clones, around 90% of which are singletons. Everyone who took part was about 18 to 89 years old, and they came from about two dozen US areas. Participant-given clinical history determined each cohort assignment.

The V call is TRBV5-8, the J call TRBJ1-1; D may be TRBD1 (5 bases). This receptor was obtained from a woman under 30 with acute COVID-19. Sequencing input: PBMCs or T cells enriched from blood (not recorded which). CDR3 bases: TGTGCCAGCATAGGGGCAGGTTTCATGAACACTGAAGCTTTCTTT. This gives the protein CASIGAGFMNTEAFF.